This T cell receptor (beta chain) was sequenced in a study of CXCR3-negative and CXCR3-positive naive CD8 T cells. This CDR3 region has 13 residues. Whole-study findings and limits: Memory cells differed in TRBV-TRBJ usage, but naive CXCR3-negative and CXCR3-positive cells had similar usage. Naive CXCR3-positive cells had TRB CDR3s more hydrophobic than those of CXCR3-negative naive cells.

A remark on this clonotype: The target antigen is unknown.

The TRB libraries of cDNA were built by UMI-labeled 5' RACE. TCRdb derives one entry per CDR3 protein from the 5' RACE reads, leaving out DNA. Across around 63,000 distinct CDR3 sequences, the top ten clones capture around 5% of the sample. The receptor comes from a human donor in good health. Some clones in this sample may be carry-over from other donors' samples. Sequencing used naive CXCR3+ CD8+ T cells from blood. The subset: CD45RO-CCR7+CD27+CD95- naive CD8+ T cells expressing CXCR3 (TNR3+). This chain joins TRBV12-3 or TRBV12-4 and TRBJ1-2; the D gene TCRdb calls, TRBD1, cannot be checked with no DNA. The CDR3 loop reads CASTPGADYGYTF.